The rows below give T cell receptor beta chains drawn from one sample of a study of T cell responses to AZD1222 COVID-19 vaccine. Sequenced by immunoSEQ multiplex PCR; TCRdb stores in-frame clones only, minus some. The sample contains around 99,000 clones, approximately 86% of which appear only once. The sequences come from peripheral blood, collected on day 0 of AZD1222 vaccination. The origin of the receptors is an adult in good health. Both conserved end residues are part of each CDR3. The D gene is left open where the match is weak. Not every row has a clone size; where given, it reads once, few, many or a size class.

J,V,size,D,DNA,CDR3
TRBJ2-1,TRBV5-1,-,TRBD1,TGCGCCAGCAGCTTGCAGGGGGACTACAATGAGCAGTTCTTC,CASSLQGDYNEQFF
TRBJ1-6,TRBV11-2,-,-,TGTGCCAGCAGCCGCGTGACAGGAACGCTCAGAGATCTCCACTTT,CASSRVTGTLRDLHF
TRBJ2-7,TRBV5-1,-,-,TGCGCCAGCAGCTTGGCCCAGACAGCCCTATCCTACGAGCAGTACTTC,CASSLAQTALSYEQYF
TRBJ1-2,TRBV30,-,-,TGTGCCTGGAGTGTACTAGGGGGCTACACCTTC,CAWSVLGGYTF
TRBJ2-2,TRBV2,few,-,TGTGCCAGCAGTGAAGGCCGGTCGGCTAGCCCACGAGGGGAGCTGTTTTTT,CASSEGRSASPRGELFF
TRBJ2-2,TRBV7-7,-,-,TGTGCCGAAAGAGGCGACACCGGGGAGCTGTTTTTT,CAERGDTGELFF
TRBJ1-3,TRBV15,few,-,TGTGCCACCAGCAGAGATTCTGGGCTGGCTGGAAACACCATATATTTT,CATSRDSGLAGNTIYF
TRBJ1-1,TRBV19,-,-,TGTGCCAGTAACTATAACACTGAAGCTTTCTTT,CASNYNTEAFF
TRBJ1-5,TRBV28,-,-,TGTGCCAGCAGTCTCGAAGTACAGCCCCAGCATTTT,CASSLEVQPQHF
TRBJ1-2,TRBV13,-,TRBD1,TGTGCCAGCAGCTGGGGGCACAGGGGGCCCAACGATGGCTACACCTTC,CASSWGHRGPNDGYTF
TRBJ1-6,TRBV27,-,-,TGTGCCAGCAGATCCGACAGAGAGAATTCACCCCTCCACTTT,CASRSDRENSPLHF
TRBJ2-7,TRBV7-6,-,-,TGTGCCAGCAGCTTAGAGGAAGGCTCCTACGAGCAGTACTTC,CASSLEEGSYEQYF
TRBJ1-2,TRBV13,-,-,TGTGCCAGCAGCTTAGGAACCAGCTATGGCTACACCTTC,CASSLGTSYGYTF
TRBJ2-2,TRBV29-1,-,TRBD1,TGCAGCGTTGATAGTACGGGACAGGGGGTAACCGGGGAGCTGTTTTTT,CSVDSTGQGVTGELFF
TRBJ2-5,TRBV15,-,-,TGTGCCACCAGCAGAGATAGGGACGGAGGGGAGACCCAGTACTTC,CATSRDRDGGETQYF
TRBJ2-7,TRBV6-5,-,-,TGTGCCAGCAGTTACTCGATGGGGGAGGTTTACGAGCAGTACTTC,CASSYSMGEVYEQYF
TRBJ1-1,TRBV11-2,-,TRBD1,TGTGCCAGCAGCTTAGACAGGGGGGGAACTGAAGCTTTCTTT,CASSLDRGGTEAFF
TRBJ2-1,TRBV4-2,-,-,TGTGCCAGCAGCCAAGACGAAGGCGGGGAGCAGTTCTTC,CASSQDEGGEQFF
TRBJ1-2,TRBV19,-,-,TGTGCCAGTAGTCGTCAGAGCCACGCTAACTATGGCTACACCTTC,CASSRQSHANYGYTF
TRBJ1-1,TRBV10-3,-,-,TGTGCCATCAGTGAATTTAACATTATCGGGACGGAACCGAACACTGAAGCTTTCTTT,CAISEFNIIGTEPNTEAFF
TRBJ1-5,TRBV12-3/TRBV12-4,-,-,TGTGCCAGCAGTTTAGGTCAGCCCCAGCATTTT,CASSLGQPQHF
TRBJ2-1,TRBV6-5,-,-,TGTGCCAGCAGTTACTCCAGGGCGGGTTACAATGAGCAGTTCTTC,CASSYSRAGYNEQFF
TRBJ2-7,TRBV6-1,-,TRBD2,TGTGCCAGCAGTGAACGCGGTAGCGGGAGTACCCTGTCCTACGAGCAGTACTTC,CASSERGSGSTLSYEQYF
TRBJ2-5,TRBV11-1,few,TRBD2,TGTGCCAGCAGCTTTAGCGGGAGTGCGACCCAGTACTTC,CASSFSGSATQYF
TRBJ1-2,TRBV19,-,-,TGTGCCAGTAGGGTACTAGGGGGTACCTATGGCTACACCTTC,CASRVLGGTYGYTF
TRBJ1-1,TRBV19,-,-,TGTGCCAGTAAAACTTCTTCCACGAGCACTGAAGCTTTCTTT,CASKTSSTSTEAFF
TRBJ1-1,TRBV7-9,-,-,TGTGCCAGCAGCACAGAACAGGGTAGGACTGAAGCTTTCTTT,CASSTEQGRTEAFF
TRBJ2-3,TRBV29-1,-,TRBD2,TGCAGCGTAGACCTACTAGCGGCCGACTTAACTAGCACAGATACGCAGTATTTT,CSVDLLAADLTSTDTQYF
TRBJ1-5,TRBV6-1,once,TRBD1,TGTGCCAGCAGATGGACAGGGGATCAGCCCCAGCATTTT,CASRWTGDQPQHF
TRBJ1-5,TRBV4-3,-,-,TGCGCCAGCAGCCTAAGGGGTGGACAGCCCCAGCATTTT,CASSLRGGQPQHF
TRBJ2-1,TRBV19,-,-,TGTGCCAGTAGTAGAGGGGGGCGCGGTGAGCAGTTCTTC,CASSRGGRGEQFF
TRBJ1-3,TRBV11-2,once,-,TGTGCCAGCAGCTGGGGGGGGCGCGAAAACACCATATATTTT,CASSWGGRENTIYF
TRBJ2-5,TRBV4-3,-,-,TGCGCCAGCAGCCAAGGACGGGGAGAGACCCAGTACTTC,CASSQGRGETQYF